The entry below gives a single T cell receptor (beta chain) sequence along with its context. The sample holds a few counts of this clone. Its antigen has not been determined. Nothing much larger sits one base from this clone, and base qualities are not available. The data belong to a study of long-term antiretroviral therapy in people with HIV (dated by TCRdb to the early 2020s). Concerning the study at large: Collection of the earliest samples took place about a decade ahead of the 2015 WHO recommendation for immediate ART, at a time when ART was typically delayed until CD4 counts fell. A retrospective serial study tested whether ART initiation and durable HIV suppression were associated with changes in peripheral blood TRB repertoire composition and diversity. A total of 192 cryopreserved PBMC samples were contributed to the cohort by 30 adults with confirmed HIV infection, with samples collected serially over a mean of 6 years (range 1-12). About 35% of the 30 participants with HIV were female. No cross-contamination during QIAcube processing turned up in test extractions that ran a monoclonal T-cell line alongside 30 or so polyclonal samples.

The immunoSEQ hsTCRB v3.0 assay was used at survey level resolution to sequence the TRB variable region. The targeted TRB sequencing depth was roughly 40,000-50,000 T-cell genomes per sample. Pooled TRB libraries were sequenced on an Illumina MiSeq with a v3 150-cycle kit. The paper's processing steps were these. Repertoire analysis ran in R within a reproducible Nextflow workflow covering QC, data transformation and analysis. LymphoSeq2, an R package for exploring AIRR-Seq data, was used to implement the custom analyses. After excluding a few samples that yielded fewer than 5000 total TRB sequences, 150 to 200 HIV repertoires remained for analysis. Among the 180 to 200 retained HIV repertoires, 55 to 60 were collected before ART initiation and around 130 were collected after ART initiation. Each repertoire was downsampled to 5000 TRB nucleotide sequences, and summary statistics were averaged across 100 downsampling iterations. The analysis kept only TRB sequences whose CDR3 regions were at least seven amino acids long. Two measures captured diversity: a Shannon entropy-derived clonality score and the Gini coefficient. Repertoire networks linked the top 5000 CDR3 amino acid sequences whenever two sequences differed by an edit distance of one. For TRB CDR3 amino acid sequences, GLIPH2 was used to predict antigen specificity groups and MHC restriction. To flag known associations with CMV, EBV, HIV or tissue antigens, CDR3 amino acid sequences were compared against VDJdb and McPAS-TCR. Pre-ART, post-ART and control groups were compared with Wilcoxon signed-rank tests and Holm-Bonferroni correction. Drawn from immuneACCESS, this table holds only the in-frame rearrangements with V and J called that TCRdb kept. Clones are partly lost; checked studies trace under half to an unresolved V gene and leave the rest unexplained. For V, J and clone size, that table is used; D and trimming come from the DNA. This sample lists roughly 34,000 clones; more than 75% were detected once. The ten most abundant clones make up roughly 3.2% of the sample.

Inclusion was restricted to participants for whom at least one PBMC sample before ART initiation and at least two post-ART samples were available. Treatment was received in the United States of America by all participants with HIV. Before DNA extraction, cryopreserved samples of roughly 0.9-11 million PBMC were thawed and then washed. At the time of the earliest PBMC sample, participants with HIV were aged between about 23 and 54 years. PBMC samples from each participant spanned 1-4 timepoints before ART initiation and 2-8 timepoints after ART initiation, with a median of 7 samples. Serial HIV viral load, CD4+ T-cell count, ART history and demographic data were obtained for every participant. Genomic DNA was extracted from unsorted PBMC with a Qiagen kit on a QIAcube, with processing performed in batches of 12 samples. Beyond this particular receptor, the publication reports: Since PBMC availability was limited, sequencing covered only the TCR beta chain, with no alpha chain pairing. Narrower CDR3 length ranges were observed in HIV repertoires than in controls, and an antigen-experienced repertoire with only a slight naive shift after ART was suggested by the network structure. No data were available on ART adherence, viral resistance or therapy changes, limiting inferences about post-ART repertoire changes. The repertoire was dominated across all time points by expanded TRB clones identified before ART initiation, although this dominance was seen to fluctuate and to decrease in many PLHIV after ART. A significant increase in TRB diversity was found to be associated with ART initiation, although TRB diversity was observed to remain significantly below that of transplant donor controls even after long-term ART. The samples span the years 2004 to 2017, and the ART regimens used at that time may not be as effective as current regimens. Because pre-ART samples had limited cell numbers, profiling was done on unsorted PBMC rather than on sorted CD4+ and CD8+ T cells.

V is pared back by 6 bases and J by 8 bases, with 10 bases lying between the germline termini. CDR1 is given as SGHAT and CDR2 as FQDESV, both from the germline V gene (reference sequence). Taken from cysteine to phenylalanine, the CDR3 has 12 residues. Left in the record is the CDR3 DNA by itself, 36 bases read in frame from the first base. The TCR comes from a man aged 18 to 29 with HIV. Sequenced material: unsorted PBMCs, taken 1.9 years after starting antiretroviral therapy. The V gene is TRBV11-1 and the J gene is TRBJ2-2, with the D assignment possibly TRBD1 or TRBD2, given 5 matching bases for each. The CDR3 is CASRGPEGELFF. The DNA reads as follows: TGTGCCAGCAGGGGACCGGAGGGGGAGCTGTTTTTT. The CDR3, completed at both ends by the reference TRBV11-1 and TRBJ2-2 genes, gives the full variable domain EAEVAQSPRYKITEKSQAVAFWCDPISGHATLYWYRQILGQGPELLVQFQDESVVDDSQLPKDRFSAERLKGVDSTLKIQPAELGDSAMYLCASRGPEGELFFGEGSRLTVL.